The sequence of this T cell receptor (beta chain) was determined in a study of OX40 agonist ivuxolimab in advanced cancers. As for the study in general: The study enrolled dose-escalation patients with hepatocellular carcinoma, melanoma, renal cell or head and neck cancer. Previous treatment with anti-PD-1, anti-PD-L1 or anti-CTLA-4 therapy was allowed; 40% had received some.

As for this clone: The antigen remains undetermined.

Trimming removed 4 bases from V and 2 bases from J, with 9 bases in between. CDR1 is MGHRA, CDR2 YSYEKL, per germline. The CDR3 has 14 amino acids. The protocol was immunoSEQ multiplex PCR, while the TCRdb copy is restricted to in-frame clones and leaves out a portion. This sample has fewer than 30,000 clones, with about 85% found just once. Autoimmune disease history or systemic immunosuppression barred patients. Notes on the study in general: Doses of 0.1 to 3.0 mg/kg were accompanied by clonal expansion of CD4+ and CD8+ blood T cells by week 6.

Sequencing used CD4+ or CD8+ T cells sorted from blood, obtained in a trial of the OX40 agonist ivuxolimab. This chain joins TRBV4-1 and TRBJ1-5; D is ambiguous. This clonotype was obtained from an adult with an advanced solid tumor such as melanoma, head and neck, liver or kidney cancer. CDR3 loop: CASSLWGGNQPQHF. The CDR3 DNA sequence: TGCGCCAGCAGCCTGTGGGGAGGCAATCAGCCCCAGCATTTT.